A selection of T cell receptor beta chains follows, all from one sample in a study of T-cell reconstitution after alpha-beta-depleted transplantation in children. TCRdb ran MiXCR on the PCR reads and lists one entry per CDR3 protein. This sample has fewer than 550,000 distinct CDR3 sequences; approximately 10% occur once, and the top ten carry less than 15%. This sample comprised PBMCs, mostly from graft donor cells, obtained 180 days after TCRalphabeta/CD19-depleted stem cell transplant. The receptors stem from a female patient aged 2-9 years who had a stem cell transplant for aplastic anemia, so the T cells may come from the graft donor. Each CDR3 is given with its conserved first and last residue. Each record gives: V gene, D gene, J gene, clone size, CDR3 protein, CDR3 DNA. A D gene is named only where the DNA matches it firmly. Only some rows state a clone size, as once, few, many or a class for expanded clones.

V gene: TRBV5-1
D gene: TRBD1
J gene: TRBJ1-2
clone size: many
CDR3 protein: CASSMGQGGYGYTF
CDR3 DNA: TGCGCCAGCAGCATGGGACAGGGAGGCTATGGCTACACCTTC

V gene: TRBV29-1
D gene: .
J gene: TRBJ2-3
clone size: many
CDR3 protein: CSVEDAGDVTDTQYF
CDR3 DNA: TGCAGCGTTGAAGACGCAGGGGATGTCACAGATACGCAGTATTTT

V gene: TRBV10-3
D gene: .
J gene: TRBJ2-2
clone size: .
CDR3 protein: CAIRGHINTGELFF
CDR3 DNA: TGTGCCATCAGGGGACATATTAACACCGGGGAGCTGTTTTTT

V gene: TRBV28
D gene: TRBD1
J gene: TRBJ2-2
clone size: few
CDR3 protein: CASRRRQGARTGELFF
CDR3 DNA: TGTGCCAGCAGGAGAAGACAGGGGGCGAGAACCGGGGAGCTGTTTTTT

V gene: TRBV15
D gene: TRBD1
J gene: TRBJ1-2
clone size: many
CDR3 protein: CATSGGTGGVYGYTF
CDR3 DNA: TGTGCCACCAGCGGAGGGACAGGGGGCGTGTATGGCTACACCTTC

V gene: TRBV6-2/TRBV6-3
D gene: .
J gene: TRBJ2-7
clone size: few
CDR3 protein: CASRRQEKRHEQYF
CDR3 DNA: TGTGCCAGCAGAAGACAGGAGAAAAGACACGAGCAGTACTTC

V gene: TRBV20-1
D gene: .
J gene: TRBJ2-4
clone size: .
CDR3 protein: CSARDHKLAASAKNIQYF
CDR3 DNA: TGCAGTGCTAGAGATCATAAACTAGCAGCGTCGGCCAAAAACATTCAGTACTTC

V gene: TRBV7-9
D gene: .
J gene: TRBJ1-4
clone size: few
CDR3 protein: CASSLRSEGKLFF
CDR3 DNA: TGTGCCAGCAGCCTCCGGAGCGAGGGGAAACTGTTTTTT

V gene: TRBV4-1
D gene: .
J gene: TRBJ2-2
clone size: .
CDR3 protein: CASSQWSPVANTGELFF
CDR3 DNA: TGCGCCAGCAGCCAATGGTCCCCGGTGGCGAACACCGGGGAGCTGTTTTTT

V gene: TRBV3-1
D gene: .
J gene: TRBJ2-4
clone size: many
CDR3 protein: CASSQGPGHIQYF
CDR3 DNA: TGTGCCAGCAGCCAAGGGCCCGGACACATTCAGTACTTC

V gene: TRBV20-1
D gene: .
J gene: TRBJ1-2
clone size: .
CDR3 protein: CSARMPLEGPHTF
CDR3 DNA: TGCAGTGCTAGAATGCCCCTGGAGGGCCCCCACACCTTC

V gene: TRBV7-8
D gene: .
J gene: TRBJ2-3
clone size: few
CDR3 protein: CASSLEFGADTQYF
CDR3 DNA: TGTGCCAGCAGCTTAGAGTTCGGAGCAGATACGCAGTATTTT

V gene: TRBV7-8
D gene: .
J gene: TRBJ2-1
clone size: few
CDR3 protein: CASSFDTGSSYNEQFF
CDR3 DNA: TGTGCCAGCAGCTTCGATACAGGGAGCTCCTACAATGAGCAGTTCTTC

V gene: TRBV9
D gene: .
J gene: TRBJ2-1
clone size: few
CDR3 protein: CASSSDSNEQFF
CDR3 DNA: TGTGCCAGCAGCTCTGACTCCAATGAGCAGTTCTTC

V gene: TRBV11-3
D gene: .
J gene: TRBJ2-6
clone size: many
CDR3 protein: CASSLVAAGANVLTF
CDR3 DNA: TGTGCCAGCAGCTTAGTGGCGGCGGGGGCCAACGTCCTGACTTTC

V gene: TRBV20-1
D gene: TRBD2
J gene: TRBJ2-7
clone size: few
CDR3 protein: CSGGGRARYEQYF
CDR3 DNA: TGCAGTGGAGGCGGGAGGGCCAGGTACGAGCAGTACTTC

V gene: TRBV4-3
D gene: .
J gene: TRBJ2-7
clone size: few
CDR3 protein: CASSQDRAGYSYEQYF
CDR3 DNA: TGCGCCAGCAGCCAAGATAGGGCAGGTTACTCCTACGAGCAGTACTTC